This TCR beta chain was captured in a study of CD4 T cells in relation to SARS-CoV-2 and coronaviruses. Whole-study context: TCR beta CDR3s were sequenced after approximately ten-day antigen culture of PBMCs. Negative control cultures got HIV-1 Nef peptides or no peptide.

Before the COVID-19 pandemic, during about 2010-2019, CD4+ T cells were taken from unexposed donors. CD4+ T cells were isolated from the cells after around 10 days of culture. About this clone itself: Its antigen is unknown.

Here immunoSEQ multiplex PCR was the method, and the copy in TCRdb shows in-frame clones only, minus some. Of tens of thousands of clones listed, 60% to 85% are singletons. Broader study findings: No crossreactivity against non-spike viral proteins was tested here. In around three fifths of donors, memory CD4+ clonotypes crossrecognized SARS-CoV-2 and at least one common cold coronavirus spike.

V was clipped by 7 bases and J by 0 bases; unmatched bases: 5. Looked up from germline, CDR1 is KGHDR and CDR2 is SFDVKD. CDR3 length: 16 residues. This clonotype was obtained from a human donor in good health. The chain links TRBV24-1 to TRBJ2-2; 9 nucleotides agree with TRBD2. The sample comprised CD4+ T cells from PBMCs, cultured in vitro. CDR3 region: CATSPLAGANTGELFF. The CDR3 bases are TGTGCCACCAGCCCTTTAGCGGGAGCGAACACCGGGGAGCTGTTTTTT.